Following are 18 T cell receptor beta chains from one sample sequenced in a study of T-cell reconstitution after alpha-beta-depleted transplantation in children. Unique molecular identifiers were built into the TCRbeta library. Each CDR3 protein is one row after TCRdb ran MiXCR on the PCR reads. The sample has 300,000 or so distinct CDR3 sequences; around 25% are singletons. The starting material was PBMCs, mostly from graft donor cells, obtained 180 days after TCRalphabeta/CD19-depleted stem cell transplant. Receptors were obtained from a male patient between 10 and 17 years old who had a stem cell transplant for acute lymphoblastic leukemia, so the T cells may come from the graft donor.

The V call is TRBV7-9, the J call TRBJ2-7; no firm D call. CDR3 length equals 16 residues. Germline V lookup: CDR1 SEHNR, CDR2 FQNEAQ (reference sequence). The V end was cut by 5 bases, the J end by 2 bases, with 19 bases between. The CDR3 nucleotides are TGTGCCAGCAGCGAATTGGATCGGCGGTCCCCCTACGAGCAGTACTTC. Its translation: CASSELDRRSPYEQYF.

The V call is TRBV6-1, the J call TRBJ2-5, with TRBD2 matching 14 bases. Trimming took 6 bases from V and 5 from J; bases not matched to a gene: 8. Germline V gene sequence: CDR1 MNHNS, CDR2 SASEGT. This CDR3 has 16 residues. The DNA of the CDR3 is TGTGCCAGCAGGCTGACTAGCGGGAGGGCCATGGAGACCCAGTACTTC. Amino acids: CASRLTSGRAMETQYF.

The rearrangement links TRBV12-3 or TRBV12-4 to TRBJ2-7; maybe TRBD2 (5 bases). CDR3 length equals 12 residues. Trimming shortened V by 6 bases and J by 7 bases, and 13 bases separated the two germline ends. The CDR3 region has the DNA TGTGCCAGCAGCCAACTAGGTGGGGAGCAGTACTTC. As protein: CASSQLGGEQYF.

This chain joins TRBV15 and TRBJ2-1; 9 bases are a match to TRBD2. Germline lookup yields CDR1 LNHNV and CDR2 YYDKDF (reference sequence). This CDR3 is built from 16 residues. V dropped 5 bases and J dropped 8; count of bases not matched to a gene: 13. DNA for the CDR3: TGTGCCACCAGCCCTCGCTATAGCGGGAGCACCGATGAGCAGTTCTTC. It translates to CATSPRYSGSTDEQFF.

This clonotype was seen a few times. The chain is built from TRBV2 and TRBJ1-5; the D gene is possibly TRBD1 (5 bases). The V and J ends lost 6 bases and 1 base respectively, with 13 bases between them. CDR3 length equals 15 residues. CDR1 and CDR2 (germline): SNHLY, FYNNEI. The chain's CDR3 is CASRDSPSSNQPQHF. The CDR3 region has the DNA TGTGCCAGCAGAGACAGCCCGTCAAGCAATCAGCCCCAGCATTTT.

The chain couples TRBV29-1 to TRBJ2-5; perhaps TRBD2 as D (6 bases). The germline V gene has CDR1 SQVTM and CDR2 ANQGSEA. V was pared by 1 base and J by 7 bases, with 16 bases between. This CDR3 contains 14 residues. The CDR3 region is CSVEGGGGAGTQYF. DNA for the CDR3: TGCAGCGTTGAAGGGGGAGGAGGGGCCGGGACCCAGTACTTC.

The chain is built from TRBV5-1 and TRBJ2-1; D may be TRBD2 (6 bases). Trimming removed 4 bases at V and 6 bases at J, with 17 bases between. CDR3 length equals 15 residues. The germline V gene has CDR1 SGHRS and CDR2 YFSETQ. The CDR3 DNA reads TGCGCCAGCAGCCTGGGACCGCGGGGTGTCAATGAGCAGTTCTTC. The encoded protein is CASSLGPRGVNEQFF. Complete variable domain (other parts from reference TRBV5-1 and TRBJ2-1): KAGVTQTPRYLIKTRGQQVTLSCSPISGHRSVSWYQQTPGQGLQFLFEYFSETQRNKGNFPGRFSGRQFSNSRSEMNVSTLELGDSALYLCASSLGPRGVNEQFFGPGTRLTVL.

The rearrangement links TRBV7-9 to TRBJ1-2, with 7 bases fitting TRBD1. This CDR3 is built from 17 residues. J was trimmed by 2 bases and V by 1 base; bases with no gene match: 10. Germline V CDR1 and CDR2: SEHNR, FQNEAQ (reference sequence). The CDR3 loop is CASSLGGGDSTNYGYTF. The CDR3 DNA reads TGTGCCAGCAGCTTAGGTGGGGGGGACAGCACCAACTATGGCTACACCTTC.

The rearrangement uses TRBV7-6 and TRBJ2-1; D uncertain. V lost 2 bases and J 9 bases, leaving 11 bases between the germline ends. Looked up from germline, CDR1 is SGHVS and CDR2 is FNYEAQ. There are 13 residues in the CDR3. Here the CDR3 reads CASSLRLVGEQFF. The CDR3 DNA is TGTGCCAGCAGCTTAAGGCTAGTTGGTGAGCAGTTCTTC. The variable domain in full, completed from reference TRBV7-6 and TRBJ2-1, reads GAGVSQSPRYKVTKRGQDVALRCDPISGHVSLYWYRQALGQGPEFLTYFNYEAQQDKSGLPNDRFSAERPEGSISTLTIQRTEQRDSAMYRCASSLRLVGEQFFGPGTRLTVL.

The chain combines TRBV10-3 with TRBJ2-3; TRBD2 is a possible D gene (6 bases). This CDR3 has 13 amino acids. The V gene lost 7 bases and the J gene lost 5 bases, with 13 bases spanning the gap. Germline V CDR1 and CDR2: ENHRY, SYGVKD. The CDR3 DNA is TGTGCCATCACCGGGGACTTCTTAGATACGCAGTATTTT. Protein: CAITGDFLDTQYF.

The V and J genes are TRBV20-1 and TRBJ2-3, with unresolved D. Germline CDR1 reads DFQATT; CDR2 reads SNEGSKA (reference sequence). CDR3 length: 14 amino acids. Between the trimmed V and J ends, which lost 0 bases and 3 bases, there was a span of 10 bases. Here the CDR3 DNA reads TGCAGTGCTAGAGATTTGGGCCGTACAGATACGCAGTATTTT. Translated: CSARDLGRTDTQYF.

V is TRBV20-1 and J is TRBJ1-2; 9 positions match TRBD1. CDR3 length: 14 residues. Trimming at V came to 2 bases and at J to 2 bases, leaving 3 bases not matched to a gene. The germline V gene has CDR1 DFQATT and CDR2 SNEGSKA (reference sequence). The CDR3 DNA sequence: TGCAGTGCTAGACCGGGACAGGGAAACTATGGCTACACCTTC. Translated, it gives CSARPGQGNYGYTF.

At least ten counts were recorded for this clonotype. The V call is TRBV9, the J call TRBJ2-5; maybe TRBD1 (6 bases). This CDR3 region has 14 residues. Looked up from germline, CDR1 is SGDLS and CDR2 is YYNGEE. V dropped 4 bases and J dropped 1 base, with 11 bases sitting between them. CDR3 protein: CASSPGQFQETQYF. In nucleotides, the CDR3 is TGTGCCAGCAGCCCCGGACAGTTCCAAGAGACCCAGTACTTC.

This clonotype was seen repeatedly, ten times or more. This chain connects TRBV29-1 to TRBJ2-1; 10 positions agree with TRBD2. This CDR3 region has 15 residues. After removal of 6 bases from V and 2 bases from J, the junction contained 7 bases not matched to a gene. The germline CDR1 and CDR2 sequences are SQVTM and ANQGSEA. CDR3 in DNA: TGCAGCGTCGCGGGAGGACTAGCGGCCTACAATGAGCAGTTCTTC. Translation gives CSVAGGLAAYNEQFF.

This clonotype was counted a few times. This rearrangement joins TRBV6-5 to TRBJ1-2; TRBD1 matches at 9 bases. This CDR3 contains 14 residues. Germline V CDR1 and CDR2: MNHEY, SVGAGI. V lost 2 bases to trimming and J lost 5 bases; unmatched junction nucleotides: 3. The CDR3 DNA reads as TGTGCCAGCAGTTACGACAGGGGGTCTTATGGCTACACCTTC. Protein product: CASSYDRGSYGYTF.

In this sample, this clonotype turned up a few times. CDR3 in amino acids: CASSLIRTSGYNEQFF. DNA for the CDR3: TGCGCCAGCAGCTTGATAAGGACTAGCGGCTACAATGAGCAGTTCTTC. The chain recombines TRBV5-1 with TRBJ2-1; 10 bases map to TRBD2. The CDR3 has 16 residues. V lost 1 base, J lost 3 bases, and 4 bases stayed unmatched. The germline V gene encodes CDR1 SGHRS and CDR2 YFSETQ.

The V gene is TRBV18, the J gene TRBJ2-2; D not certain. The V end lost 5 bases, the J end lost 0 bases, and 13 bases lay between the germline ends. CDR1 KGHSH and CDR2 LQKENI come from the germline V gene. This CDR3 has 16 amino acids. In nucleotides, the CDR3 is TGTGCCAGCTCATCCAGGAGAACCGCGAACACCGGGGAGCTGTTTTTT. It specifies CASSSRRTANTGELFF. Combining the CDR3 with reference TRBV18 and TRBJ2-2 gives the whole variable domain NAGVMQNPRHLVRRRGQEARLRCSPMKGHSHVYWYRQLPEEGLKFMVYLQKENIIDESGMPKERFSAEFPKEGPSILRIQQVVRGDSAAYFCASSSRRTANTGELFFGEGSRLTVL.

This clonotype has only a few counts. This CDR3 reads CASSPRTSRPRETQYF. CDR3 coding DNA: TGTGCCAGCAGCCCCCGGACTAGCCGCCCGCGCGAGACCCAGTACTTC. V is TRBV7-8 and J is TRBJ2-5, with 8 bases identical to TRBD2. Trimming at V came to 5 bases and at J to 5 bases, leaving 13 bases not matched to a gene. The V gene's germline CDR1 is SGHVS and CDR2 FQNEAQ. This CDR3 is built from 16 residues. The entire variable domain, with the rest obtained from reference TRBV7-8 and TRBJ2-5, is as follows: GAGVSQSPRYKVAKRGQDVALRCDPISGHVSLFWYQQALGQGPEFLTYFQNEAQLDKSGLPSDRFFAERPEGSVSTLKIQRTQQEDSAVYLCASSPRTSRPRETQYFGPGTRLLVL.